This record looks at one TCR beta chain sequence and its context. In the same sample, other DNA sequences code for this CDR3. The protocol was immunoSEQ multiplex PCR, while the TCRdb copy is restricted to in-frame clones and leaves out a portion. The table has 500,000 to 750,000 clones, 88% seen once. V trimming: 5 bases; J trimming: 0 bases; junction bases outside the gene matches: 5. The CDR3 loop spans 15 amino acids. Germline V CDR1 and CDR2: SGHAT, FQNNGV. The record originates from a study of shared T cell receptors in the human thymus. The sample was also reused in another study, on human thymus T cells.

The sequence was collected from a boy under three years old with a congenital heart defect. J is TRBJ1-1 and V is TRBV11-2, with TRBD1 matching 8 bases. Sequences were obtained from thymocytes. The CDR3 DNA sequence: TGTGCCAGCAGCCCCAGGACAGGGATGAACACTGAAGCTTTCTTT. Protein: CASSPRTGMNTEAFF.